This TCR beta chain was identified in a study of a mutant IDH1 vaccine in newly diagnosed glioma. Stated time point: week 11, during vaccination. The investigators gave 300 ug of mutant IDH1 20-mer peptide in each vaccine dose, together with topical imiquimod. Assay used: immunoSEQ multiplex PCR; TCRdb lists only in-frame clones, some missing. The sample lists 110,000 or so clones; 90% were seen once. As to this clone: Its antigen is not identified.

The V and J ends lost 5 bases and 7 bases respectively, with 20 bases between them. Germline V gives CDR1 LNHDA, CDR2 SQIVND (reference sequence). CDR3 length: 16 residues. V and J are TRBV19 and TRBJ1-4, with a possible D match to TRBD1 (6 bases). The origin of this receptor is a woman aged 45-59 years with glioma. Sequences were derived from PBMCs, sampled from a glioma patient whose treatment included an IDH1 peptide vaccine. CDR3 region: CASSAARGLFSEKLFF. The CDR3 bases are TGTGCCAGTAGTGCCGCCAGGGGTCTTTTCTCTGAAAAACTGTTTTTT.